One sample yielded the 28 T cell receptor beta chains listed below, sequenced in a study of T cell clonality in common variable immunodeficiency. Assay used: immunoSEQ multiplex PCR; TCRdb lists only in-frame clones, some missing. Listed for the sample are some 52,000 clones, none seen a single time. Sequencing input: peripheral blood mononuclear cells. These TCRs come from a person aged 18-70 years in good health.

This clone was recorded a few times. The read comes to an end 3 residues before the CDR3 does, leaving the germline J gene to fill in the end. The chain joins TRBV20-1 to TRBJ1-6, with 7 bases matching TRBD1. This CDR3 spans 15 amino acids. The J segment lost 5 bases and the V segment lost 5 bases, leaving 9 bases of the junction unmatched. CDR1 is DFQATT, CDR2 SNEGSKA, per germline (reference sequence). The CDR3 region is CSAPNQGVNNSPLHF. The part of the CDR3 DNA that was read is TGCAGTGCTCCTAACCAGGGGGTAAATAATTCACCC.

This clone came up many times. The read is 3 residues too short to cover the CDR3 end, so that end is filled in from the germline J gene. This sequence joins TRBV18 and TRBJ1-3; TRBD1 matches 7 bases. In germline, CDR1 is KGHSH, CDR2 LQKENI. This CDR3 is built from 14 residues. The trim removed 3 bases at V and 4 bases at J, leaving 3 bases unmatched. CDR3 region: CASSPSTGGNTIYF. The covered CDR3 bases are TGTGCCAGCTCACCCTCGACAGGGGGAAACACC. The full variable domain, its missing parts supplied by reference TRBV18 and TRBJ1-3, is NAGVMQNPRHLVRRRGQEARLRCSPMKGHSHVYWYRQLPEEGLKFMVYLQKENIIDESGMPKERFSAEFPKEGPSILRIQQVVRGDSAAYFCASSPSTGGNTIYFGEGSWLTVV.

This clone turned up a few times. The part of the CDR3 DNA that was read is TGTGCCAGCTCACCACCAACAACAGGACATGGC. It is translated as CASSPPTTGHG. The CDR3 in full is CASSPPTTGHGYTF. This sequence joins TRBV18 and TRBJ1-2; a possible D gene is TRBD1 (5 bases). The observed sequence ends 3 residues before the CDR3 terminus, with the missing tail filled in from the germline J gene. The V end was cut by 0 bases, the J end by 6 bases, with 11 bases between. The CDR3 consists of 14 residues. The germline V gene encodes CDR1 KGHSH and CDR2 LQKENI.

In its sample, this clone was seen many times. The CDR3 goes on 3 residues after the read ends, and that part is filled in from the germline J gene. V is TRBV5-1 and J is TRBJ1-1; perhaps TRBD1 as D (5 bases). Germline V CDR1 and CDR2: SGHRS, YFSETQ. V lost 2 bases and J lost 5, with 13 bases in between. The CDR3 contains 14 residues. The DNA read from the CDR3 is TGCGCCAGCAGCTTAAGGGGCCGAATAACTGAA. Protein: CASSLRGRITE. The full CDR3 sequence reads CASSLRGRITEAFF.

Many counts were recorded for this clone. The CDR3 end falls 3 residues outside the read, so it is completed with the germline J gene. The J gene is TRBJ2-2, the V gene TRBV30; maybe TRBD2 (5 bases). V was trimmed by 3 bases and J by 5 bases, leaving 10 bases between them. Germline CDR1 GTSNPN, CDR2 SVGIG (reference sequence). This CDR3 comprises 13 residues. CDR3 sequence: CAWSRTRTGELFF. CDR3 bases read: TGTGCCTGGAGCCGCACTAGGACCGGGGAG.

This clone was picked up a small number of times. The DNA ends 3 residues before the CDR3 does, and the rest of the CDR3 is filled in from the germline J gene. The chain carries TRBV18 and TRBJ1-1, with 10 nucleotides matching TRBD1. The CDR3 spans 15 residues. J lost 2 bases, V lost 8 bases, and 8 bases had no gene match. Germline-derived CDR1 and CDR2 are KGHSH and LQKENI. The covered CDR3 bases are TGTGCCAGCGAGACGGGACAGGGGCTTAACACTGAA. It specifies CASETGQGLNTE. In full, the CDR3 reads CASETGQGLNTEAFF.

This clone occurred a few times. The sequence runs out 3 residues before the end of the CDR3; the remainder is reconstructed from the germline J gene. This chain joins TRBV11-2 and TRBJ2-5; TRBD2 is a possible D gene (5 bases). The germline V gene encodes CDR1 SGHAT and CDR2 FQNNGV. Trimming removed 8 bases at V and 5 bases at J, with 15 bases between. The CDR3 covers 13 residues. CDR3 sequence reads: CASSGPGMETQYF. The DNA read from the CDR3 is TGTGCCAGCTCCGGGCCGGGGATGGAGACC.

This clone was seen at least ten times. The read ends 3 residues shy of where the CDR3 ends; the end is completed using the germline J gene. V and J are TRBV19 and TRBJ1-1, with TRBD1 identical over 8 bases. V was clipped by 7 bases and J by 6 bases; unmatched bases: 10. CDR3 length: 14 amino acids. Germline CDR1 LNHDA, CDR2 SQIVND (reference sequence). Partial CDR3 DNA: TGTGCCAGTAACCAGGACAGGGACTGGCCTGAA. Protein product: CASNQDRDWPE. The CDR3 in its entirety is CASNQDRDWPEAFF.

Of note for this clone: Read coverage stops 3 residues before the CDR3 terminus; the germline J gene supplies the remainder. The chain joins TRBV19 to TRBJ2-2; D remains ambiguous. V dropped 0 bases and J dropped 8 bases, with 16 bases sitting between them. Looked up from germline, CDR1 is LNHDA and CDR2 is SQIVND (reference sequence). This CDR3 has 16 residues. CDR3 DNA, as far as it was read: TGTGCCAGTAGTATAGATGCGTCCTTCCAAGGGGGGGAG. This gives the protein CASSIDASFQGGE. The full CDR3 sequence reads CASSIDASFQGGELFF.

This clone has ten or more counts. The DNA ends 3 residues before the CDR3 does, and the rest of the CDR3 is filled in from the germline J gene. The J gene is TRBJ1-6, the V gene TRBV20-1, with a weak D call TRBD1 (5 bases). The CDR3 spans 15 residues. V gave up 0 bases and J gave up 10 bases, with 16 bases separating them. The germline V gene has CDR1 DFQATT and CDR2 SNEGSKA (reference sequence). CDR3 protein: CSARDFGTFGSPLHF. Partial CDR3 DNA: TGCAGTGCTAGAGACTTTGGGACTTTTGGCTCACCC.

This clone came up many times. The read stops 3 residues short of the end of the CDR3; the missing end is completed from the germline J gene. The rearrangement joins TRBV5-1 to TRBJ2-1; D is unclear. The CDR3 extends over 15 amino acids. Germline-derived CDR1 and CDR2 are SGHRS and YFSETQ. V was trimmed by 0 bases and J by 5 bases, leaving 12 bases between them. The CDR3 here is CASSLGIATDNEQFF. The part of the CDR3 DNA that was read is TGCGCCAGCAGCTTGGGCATAGCCACGGACAATGAG.

To note about this clone: The read is 3 residues too short to cover the CDR3 end, so that end is filled in from the germline J gene. The chain couples TRBV19 to TRBJ1-1; 12 positions agree with TRBD1. Germline V CDR1 and CDR2: LNHDA, SQIVND (reference sequence). The J segment lost 4 bases and the V segment lost 3 bases, leaving 3 bases of the junction unmatched. The CDR3 length is 15 residues. The part of the CDR3 DNA that was read is TGTGCCAGTAGTATTGGGACAGGGGGCTTCACTGAA. Amino acid sequence: CASSIGTGGFTE. The full CDR3 is CASSIGTGGFTEAFF.

The table lists this clone with many counts. Read coverage stops 3 residues before the CDR3 terminus; the germline J gene supplies the remainder. The chain recombines TRBV2 with TRBJ2-5; 7 bases are a match to TRBD1. Germline assignment: CDR1 SNHLY and CDR2 FYNNEI. The length of the CDR3 is 13 residues. V lost 6 bases and J lost 3; bases outside the gene matches: 4. CDR3 region: CASRGDSEETQYF. The CDR3 DNA, read in part, is TGTGCCAGCAGAGGGGACAGTGAAGAGACC.

This clone was counted many times. Coverage ceases 3 residues before the CDR3 finishes, and the germline J gene fills in the end. The J gene is TRBJ2-2, the V gene TRBV5-6; 9 positions agree with TRBD2. Germline V gene data show CDR1 as SGHDT and CDR2 as YYEEEE. Losses at the gene ends were 5 bases for V and 5 bases for J; bases not matched to a gene: 7. This CDR3 comprises 15 residues. The part of the CDR3 DNA that was read is TGTGCCAGCAGTATGGGTAGCGGGAGAACCGGGGAG. Protein sequence: CASSMGSGRTGE. The whole CDR3 sequence is CASSMGSGRTGELFF.

At least ten counts were recorded for this clone. The read stops 3 residues short of the end of the CDR3; the missing end is completed from the germline J gene. The V gene is TRBV5-4, the J gene TRBJ2-1; 13 bases agree with TRBD2. The CDR3 has 14 amino acids. J was trimmed by 4 bases and V by 9 bases; bases with no gene match: 4. Germline CDR1 reads SGHNT; CDR2 reads YYREEE (reference sequence). The CDR3 bases that were read are TGTGCCACCCAGGGACTAGCGGGATACAATGAG. Amino acid sequence: CATQGLAGYNE. The whole CDR3 sequence reads CATQGLAGYNEQFF.

CDR3 bases read: TGTGCCAGTAGTATGGGCCCGGTGGGAGATACG. Translated, it gives CASSMGPVGDT. The entire CDR3 protein reads CASSMGPVGDTQYF. This chain uses TRBV19 with TRBJ2-3; D ambiguous. The observed sequence ends 3 residues before the CDR3 terminus, with the missing tail filled in from the germline J gene. Germline values: CDR1 LNHDA, CDR2 SQIVND (reference sequence). The CDR3 has 14 amino acids. The V and J ends lost 3 bases and 5 bases respectively, with 12 bases between them.

This clone has ten or more counts. The CDR3 is cut off 3 residues early in the read; its end comes from the germline J gene. The chain links TRBV7-9 to TRBJ1-2, with TRBD1 identical over 8 bases. The CDR3 sequence is 14 residues long. Germline values: CDR1 SEHNR, CDR2 FQNEAQ (reference sequence). V trimming: 6 bases; J trimming: 5 bases; junction bases outside the gene matches: 8. The CDR3 loop is CASRSDRGSYGYTF. Partial CDR3 DNA: TGTGCCAGCAGATCCGACAGGGGATCGTATGGC.

This clone was detected ten times or more. With the read ending 3 residues before the CDR3 end, the germline J gene is used to fill in that end. The rearrangement joins TRBV5-1 to TRBJ2-3; the match to TRBD2 covers 15 bases. The CDR3 is 15 amino acids. Losses at the gene ends were 4 bases for V and 6 bases for J; bases not matched to a gene: 3. Germline V gene data show CDR1 as SGHRS and CDR2 as YFSETQ. CDR3 residues: CASSGGLAGGDTQYF. The sequenced CDR3 bases are TGCGCCAGCAGCGGAGGACTAGCGGGAGGGGATACG.

In its sample, this clone was seen many times. The DNA ends 3 residues before the CDR3 does, and the rest of the CDR3 is filled in from the germline J gene. The chain joins TRBV7-3 to TRBJ2-1, with 8 bases identical to TRBD2. With 4 bases clipped from V and 8 bases from J, the junction kept 19 bases outside the gene matches. Germline V gives CDR1 SGHTA, CDR2 FQGTGA. This CDR3 has 18 residues. The CDR3 sequence: CASSSGLVAASGRYEQFF. CDR3 DNA, as far as it was read: TGTGCCAGCAGCTCGGGACTAGTAGCTGCCTCGGGTCGGTATGAG.

The table lists this clone with many counts. The sequenced fragment ends 3 residues before the CDR3 boundary, so the rest is inferred from the germline J gene. V is TRBV19 and J is TRBJ2-1; TRBD1 matches at 7 bases. The germline CDR1 and CDR2 sequences are LNHDA and SQIVND (reference sequence). J lost 4 bases, V lost 4 bases, and 7 bases had no gene match. The CDR3 runs 15 residues. The CDR3 here is CASSTGTAPYNEQFF. The part of the CDR3 DNA that was read is TGTGCCAGTAGTACGGGGACAGCCCCTTACAATGAG.

This clone occurred a few times. Coverage ceases 3 residues before the CDR3 finishes, and the germline J gene fills in the end. The chain has TRBV29-1 and TRBJ2-3; perhaps TRBD1 as D (5 bases). This CDR3 region has 12 residues. Germline V gene lookup returns CDR1 SQVTM and CDR2 ANQGSEA. Partial CDR3 DNA: TGCAGCGTTGGACAGAGCAATCAGCCG. It yields the protein CSVGQSNQP. The full CDR3 protein reads CSVGQSNQPQYF.

This clone was picked up many times. The read terminates 3 residues before the CDR3 end, so the remaining end is supplied by the germline J gene. The V and J genes are TRBV19 and TRBJ2-3; the D gene is possibly TRBD2 (5 bases). CDR1 and CDR2 (germline): LNHDA, SQIVND (reference sequence). This CDR3 comprises 16 residues. The covered CDR3 bases are TGTGCCAGTAGTATAGACGCCTCCGGACTTCGCGGCGCG. Residues: CASSIDASGLRGA. The CDR3 reads in full as CASSIDASGLRGAQYF. Looking up the rest from reference TRBV19 and TRBJ2-3 gives the full variable domain: DGGITQSPKYLFRKEGQNVTLSCEQNLNHDAMYWYRQDPGQGLRLIYYSQIVNDFQKGDIAEGYSVSREKKESFPLTVTSAQKNPTAFYLCASSIDASGLRGAQYFGPGTRLTVL.

This clone has at least ten counts. The CDR3 end is not reached by the read, which stops 3 residues before it; the germline J gene fills it in. The chain combines TRBV18 with TRBJ2-3; 9 nucleotides line up with TRBD2. V was clipped by 0 bases and J by 2 bases; unmatched bases: 3. The CDR3 is 16 amino acids. Germline-derived CDR1 and CDR2 are KGHSH and LQKENI. The CDR3 reads CASSPPVAGATDTQYF. The sequenced part of the CDR3 DNA is TGTGCCAGCTCACCACCGGTAGCGGGAGCCACAGATACG.

This clone came up a few times. One junction end disagrees with the germline gene, perhaps due to a read error. Read sequence stops 3 residues before the CDR3 end, and the germline J gene provides the missing end. The V gene is TRBV2, the J gene TRBJ2-5; 7 positions agree with TRBD2. The CDR3 contains 14 residues. The germline V gene has CDR1 SNHLY and CDR2 FYNNEI. CDR3 bases read: TGTGCCAGCAGTTACGGGACTATCCAAGGGACC. It translates to CASSYGTIQGT. The CDR3, in full, reads CASSYGTIQGTQYF. The full variable domain, with the rest looked up from reference TRBV2 and TRBJ2-5, is EPEVTQTPSHQVTQMGQEVILRCVPISNHLYFYWYRQILGQKVEFLVSFYNNEISEKSEIFDDQFSVERPDGSNFTLKIRSTKLEDSAMYFCASSYGTIQGTQYFGPGTRLLVL.

This clone appeared many times. The CDR3 end lies 3 residues beyond the end of the read and is filled in from the germline J gene. The chain is built from TRBV20-1 and TRBJ2-5; the match to TRBD2 covers 10 bases. Germline CDR1 DFQATT, CDR2 SNEGSKA (reference sequence). After removal of 6 bases from V and 4 bases from J, the junction contained 11 bases not matched to a gene. CDR3 length equals 15 residues. The CDR3 loop reads CSAALASGSRETQYF. Partial CDR3 DNA: TGCAGTGCAGCCCTGGCTAGCGGGAGCAGAGAGACC.

This clone was picked up many times. The read halts 3 residues ahead of the CDR3 end, with the missing end drawn from the germline J gene. The gene calls are TRBV7-2 and TRBJ2-2; 10 bases agree with TRBD1. The trim removed 6 bases at V and 5 bases at J, leaving 6 bases unmatched. This CDR3 region has 15 residues. The germline CDR1 and CDR2 sequences are SGHTA and FQGNSA. The CDR3 region is CASRPGQGRTGELFF. The sequenced CDR3 bases are TGTGCCAGCAGGCCGGGACAGGGGCGGACCGGGGAG.

This clone was observed many times. The read halts 3 residues ahead of the CDR3 end, with the missing end drawn from the germline J gene. This sample includes further DNA sequences coding for the same CDR3. The chain has TRBV20-1 and TRBJ2-7, with TRBD1 matching 7 bases. The CDR3 loop spans 15 amino acids. V lost 0 bases to trimming and J lost 1 base; unmatched junction nucleotides: 6. Germline assignment: CDR1 DFQATT and CDR2 SNEGSKA (reference sequence). The part of the CDR3 DNA that was read is TGCAGTGCTAGAGATCCCGGGACAGCTTCCTACGAG. This sequence encodes CSARDPGTASYE. From start to end, the CDR3 is CSARDPGTASYEQYF.

This clone showed up many times. The read gets to within 3 residues of the CDR3 end, and the germline J gene fills in the rest. The gene calls are TRBV20-1 and TRBJ1-1, with D maybe TRBD1 (5 bases). Trimming cost V 3 bases and J 4 bases, with 15 bases left between them. The germline gives CDR1 DFQATT, CDR2 SNEGSKA (reference sequence). The CDR3 consists of 14 residues. CDR3 DNA, as far as it was read: TGCAGTGCTAGGGGGGGACTCAGGAGCACTGAA. Translating gives CSARGGLRSTE. The whole CDR3 region reads CSARGGLRSTEAFF.